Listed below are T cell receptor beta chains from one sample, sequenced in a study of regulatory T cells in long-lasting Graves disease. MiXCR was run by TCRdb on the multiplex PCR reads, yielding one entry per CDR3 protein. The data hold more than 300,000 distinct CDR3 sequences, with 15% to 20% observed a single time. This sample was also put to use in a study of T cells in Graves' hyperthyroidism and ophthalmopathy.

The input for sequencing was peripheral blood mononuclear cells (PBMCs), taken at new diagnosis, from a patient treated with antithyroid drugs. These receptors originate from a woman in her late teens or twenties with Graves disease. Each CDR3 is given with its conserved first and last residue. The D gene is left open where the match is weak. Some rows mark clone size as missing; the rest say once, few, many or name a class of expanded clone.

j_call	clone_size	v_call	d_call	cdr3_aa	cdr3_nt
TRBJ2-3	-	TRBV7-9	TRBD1	CASSQTGLERVTQYF	TGTGCCAGCAGCCAGACAGGGTTGGAAAGAGTTACGCAGTATTTT
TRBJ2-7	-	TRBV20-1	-	CSARDFGAANYEQYF	TGCAGTGCTAGAGACTTTGGGGCAGCCAACTACGAGCAGTACTTC
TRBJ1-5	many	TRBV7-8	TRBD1	CASSLALDRGQPQHF	TGTGCCAGCAGCTTAGCTTTGGACAGGGGACAGCCCCAGCATTTT
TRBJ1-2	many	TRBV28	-	CVVNRNYGYTF	TGTGTGGTGAACCGTAACTATGGCTACACCTTC
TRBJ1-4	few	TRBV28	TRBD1	CASRQRSWGQRNEKLLF	TGTGCCAGCAGGCAAAGGTCCTGGGGACAGAGGAATGAAAAACTGCTTTTT
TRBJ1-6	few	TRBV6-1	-	CASTIGDSPLHF	TGTGCCAGCACCATCGGAGATTCACCCCTCCACTTT
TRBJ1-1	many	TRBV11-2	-	CASSPWAGGKAFF	TGTGCCAGCAGCCCATGGGCCGGGGGCAAAGCTTTCTTT
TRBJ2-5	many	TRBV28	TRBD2	CASRGREQETQYF	TGTGCCAGCAGGGGGAGGGAGCAAGAGACCCAGTACTTC
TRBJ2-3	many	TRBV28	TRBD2	CASSLVTSGGTDTQYF	TGTGCCAGCAGTTTAGTGACTAGCGGGGGCACAGATACGCAGTATTTT
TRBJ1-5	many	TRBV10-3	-	CAISEMWAANSNQPQHF	TGTGCCATCAGTGAAATGTGGGCAGCTAATAGCAATCAGCCCCAGCATTTT
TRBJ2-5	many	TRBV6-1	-	CASTLGAGGTQYF	TGTGCCAGCACCTTAGGGGCAGGAGGGACCCAGTACTTC
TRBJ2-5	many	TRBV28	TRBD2	CASTAGGASQETQYF	TGTGCCAGCACCGCCGGGGGGGCCAGCCAAGAGACCCAGTACTTC
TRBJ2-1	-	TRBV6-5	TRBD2	CASSSGTSEGGEQFF	TGTGCCAGCAGTTCTGGGACTAGCGAGGGGGGTGAGCAGTTCTTC
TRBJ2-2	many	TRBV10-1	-	CASSELTGELFF	TGCGCCAGCAGTGAGTTGACCGGGGAGCTGTTTTTT
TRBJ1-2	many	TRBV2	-	CASSPDGAYGYTF	TGTGCCAGCAGTCCGGACGGAGCCTATGGCTACACCTTC
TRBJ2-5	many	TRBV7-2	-	CASSFGWGETQYF	TGTGCCAGCAGCTTCGGGTGGGGGGAGACCCAGTACTTC
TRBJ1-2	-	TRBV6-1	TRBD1	CASSRSATGYDYGYTF	TGTGCCAGCAGCCGTTCGGCGACAGGGTACGACTATGGCTACACCTTC
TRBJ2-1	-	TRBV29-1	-	CSASGAGVYNEQFF	TGCAGCGCCTCGGGGGCGGGAGTTTACAATGAGCAGTTCTTC
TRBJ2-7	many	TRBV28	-	CASSLFLQMGRLVYEQYF	TGTGCCAGCAGTTTATTCTTACAGATGGGACGCCTGGTATACGAGCAGTACTTC
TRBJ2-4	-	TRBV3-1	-	CASSPGGGAKNIQYF	TGTGCCAGCAGCCCAGGAGGGGGGGCCAAAAACATTCAGTACTTC
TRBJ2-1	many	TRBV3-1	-	CASSQDRPLLDNEQFF	TGTGCCAGCAGCCAAGATCGCCCTCTACTCGACAATGAGCAGTTCTTC
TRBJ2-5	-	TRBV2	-	CASSAGVHQETQYF	TGTGCCAGCAGCGCCGGGGTTCACCAAGAGACCCAGTACTTC
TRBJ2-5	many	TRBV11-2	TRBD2	CASSLGTSGTQETQYF	TGTGCCAGCAGCCTCGGGACTAGCGGGACCCAAGAGACCCAGTACTTC
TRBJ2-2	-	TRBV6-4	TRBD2	CASSETSGNTGELFF	TGTGCCAGCAGTGAGACTAGCGGGAACACCGGGGAGCTGTTTTTT
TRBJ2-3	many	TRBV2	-	CASNDRLQTTQYF	TGTGCCAGCAATGACCGCTTACAGACTACGCAGTATTTT
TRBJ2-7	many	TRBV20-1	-	CSARVNYEQYF	TGCAGTGCTAGAGTTAACTACGAGCAGTACTTC
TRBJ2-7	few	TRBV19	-	CASSDSGDEQYF	TGTGCCAGTAGTGACAGTGGCGACGAGCAGTACTTC
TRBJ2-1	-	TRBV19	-	CASSMRGREQFF	TGTGCCAGTAGTATGAGGGGGAGGGAGCAGTTCTTC
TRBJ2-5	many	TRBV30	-	CAWSQGIGETQYF	TGTGCCTGGAGCCAGGGTATCGGGGAGACCCAGTACTTC
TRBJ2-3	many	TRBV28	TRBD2	CASSTGGEGLEDTQYF	TGTGCCAGCAGTACGGGGGGGGAGGGCCTCGAGGATACGCAGTATTTT
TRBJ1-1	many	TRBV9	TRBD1	CASSKDRVNTEAFF	TGTGCCAGCAGCAAGGACAGGGTGAACACTGAAGCTTTCTTT
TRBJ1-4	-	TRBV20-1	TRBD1	CSAEDRAGEKLFF	TGCAGTGCTGAGGACAGGGCGGGTGAAAAACTGTTTTTT
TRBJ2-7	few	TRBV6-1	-	CASSPQSFQSYEQYF	TGTGCCAGCAGCCCCCAGTCCTTCCAGAGCTACGAGCAGTACTTC
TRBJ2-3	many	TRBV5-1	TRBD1	CASSPERQGADTQYF	TGCGCCAGCAGCCCGGAAAGACAGGGGGCAGATACGCAGTATTTT
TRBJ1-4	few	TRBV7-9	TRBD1	CASSRTGTALATNEKLFF	TGTGCCAGCAGTCGCACCGGGACAGCGCTTGCAACTAATGAAAAACTGTTTTTT
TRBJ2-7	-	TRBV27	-	CASSSLQVSYEQYF	TGTGCCAGCAGTTCCCTACAGGTTTCCTACGAGCAGTACTTC
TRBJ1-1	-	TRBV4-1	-	CASSQLGEDTEAFF	TGCGCCAGCAGCCAACTGGGAGAGGACACTGAAGCTTTCTTT
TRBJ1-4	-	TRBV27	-	CASSLRSATNEKLFF	TGTGCCAGCAGTTTAAGATCGGCAACTAATGAAAAACTGTTTTTT
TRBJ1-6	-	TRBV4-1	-	CASSLEGGSNSPLHF	TGCGCCAGCAGTCTAGAGGGAGGGAGTAATTCACCCCTCCACTTT
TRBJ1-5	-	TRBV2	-	CASSEAGTSNQPQHF	TGTGCCAGCAGTGAGGCAGGGACGAGCAATCAGCCCCAGCATTTT
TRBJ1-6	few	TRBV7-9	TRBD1	CASSFTSGWVGGQGISPLHF	TGTGCCAGCAGCTTTACTAGTGGATGGGTAGGAGGACAGGGAATCTCACCCCTCCACTTT
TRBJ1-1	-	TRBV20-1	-	CSSPFSVRGNTEAFF	TGCAGTTCCCCGTTTTCCGTCAGGGGGAACACTGAAGCTTTCTTT
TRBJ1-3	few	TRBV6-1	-	CASSDTGYGSGNTIYF	TGTGCCAGCAGCGACACAGGGTACGGCTCTGGAAACACCATATATTTT
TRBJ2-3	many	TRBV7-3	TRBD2	CASSLYSLAGSSTDTQYF	TGTGCCAGCAGCTTATATAGTCTAGCGGGGTCTAGCACAGATACGCAGTATTTT
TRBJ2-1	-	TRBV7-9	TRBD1	CASMGQGLYNEQFF	TGTGCCAGCATGGGACAGGGATTGTACAATGAGCAGTTCTTC